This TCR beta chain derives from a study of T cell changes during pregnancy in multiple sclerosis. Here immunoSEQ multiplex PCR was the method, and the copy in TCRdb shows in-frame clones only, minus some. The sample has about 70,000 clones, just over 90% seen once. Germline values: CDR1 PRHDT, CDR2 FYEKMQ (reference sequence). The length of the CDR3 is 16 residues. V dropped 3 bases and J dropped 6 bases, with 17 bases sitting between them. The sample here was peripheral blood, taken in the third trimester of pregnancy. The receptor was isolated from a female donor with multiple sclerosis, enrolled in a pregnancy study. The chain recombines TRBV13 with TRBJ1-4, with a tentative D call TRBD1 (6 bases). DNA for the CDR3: TGTGCCAGCAGCTTCCCCGATACGGGGGGCGATGAAAAACTGTTTTTT. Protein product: CASSFPDTGGDEKLFF.